These 28 T cell receptor beta chains came from one sample sequenced in a study of T cells in Graves' hyperthyroidism and ophthalmopathy. The CDR3 regions of TCR beta were amplified from RNA transcripts. TCR CDR3 underwent first-round RT-PCR with the HTBI primer set. TCRdb processed the multiplex PCR reads anew with MiXCR; each CDR3 protein has one entry. The sample shows more than 500,000 distinct CDR3 sequences, 15% to 20% of them seen only once. Material for sequencing was blood. The receptor source for this set is a woman younger than 45 with Graves' hyperthyroidism.

This clonotype was recorded many times. The chain carries TRBV7-9 and TRBJ1-2; maybe TRBD1 (6 bases). The CDR3 is made up of 15 amino acids. Germline values: CDR1 SEHNR, CDR2 FQNEAQ (reference sequence). V shed 7 bases and J shed 6 bases, with 21 bases lying between them. As DNA, the CDR3 is TGTGCCAGCATCTACAATCGGGGGCGAAGGAATGGCTACACCTTC. Its protein is CASIYNRGRRNGYTF.

This clonotype showed up many times. The rearrangement joins TRBV20-1 to TRBJ2-4; D is undetermined. Germline V gives CDR1 DFQATT, CDR2 SNEGSKA (reference sequence). V was clipped by 0 bases and J by 13 bases, with 10 bases between them. The CDR3 is 11 residues long. CDR3 region: CSARDPPSQYF. In nucleotides, the CDR3 is TGCAGTGCTAGAGATCCCCCCTCACAGTACTTC.

This clonotype was seen repeatedly, ten times or more. This chain connects TRBV12-3 or TRBV12-4 to TRBJ2-1, with 12 bases fitting TRBD2. Trimming at V came to 4 bases and at J to 5 bases, leaving 6 bases not matched to a gene. This CDR3 is 16 amino acids long. CDR3 region: CASSSRTSGIHNEQFF. The CDR3 region has the DNA TGTGCCAGCAGTTCCCGGACTAGCGGGATACACAATGAGCAGTTCTTC.

The rearrangement links TRBV20-1 to TRBJ1-5; no reliable D call. This CDR3 is 13 amino acids long. Germline loops: CDR1 DFQATT, CDR2 SNEGSKA (reference sequence). V lost 3 bases and J 2 bases, leaving 8 bases between the germline ends. The CDR3, as DNA: TGCAGTGCTAGTTACGGGGGCAATCAGCCCCAGCATTTT. The encoded protein is CSASYGGNQPQHF.

The chain has TRBV27 and TRBJ2-3; 10 nucleotides match TRBD2. This CDR3 spans 20 amino acids. The germline V gene has CDR1 MNHEY and CDR2 SMNVEV (reference sequence). Trimming took 0 bases from V and 0 from J; bases not matched to a gene: 12. The CDR3 bases are TGTGCCAGCAGTTTATCGTTAGCGGGAGGATTGGGGCCCAGCACAGATACGCAGTATTTT. It is translated as CASSLSLAGGLGPSTDTQYF.

V usage is TRBV27 and J usage is TRBJ2-7; 7 bases match TRBD1. The CDR3 consists of 13 residues. The V segment lost 8 bases and the J segment 7 bases; nucleotides outside the gene matches: 11. Germline lookup yields CDR1 MNHEY and CDR2 SMNVEV (reference sequence). The CDR3 bases are TGTGCCAGCCAGCAGGGGGATTTGCGGGAGCAGTACTTC. Amino acid sequence: CASQQGDLREQYF.

This clonotype was found many times. Here the CDR3 reads CASSSDGPQHF. CDR3 coding DNA: TGTGCCAGCAGTTCCGATGGACCCCAGCATTTT. J is TRBJ1-5 and V is TRBV6-1; D unclear. Trimming removed 5 bases from V and 10 bases from J, with 9 bases in between. The CDR3 has 11 amino acids. Germline assignment: CDR1 MNHNS and CDR2 SASEGT.

The sample holds many counts of this clonotype. The chain joins TRBV12-3 or TRBV12-4 to TRBJ1-6; 7 bases agree with TRBD1. The V segment lost 6 bases and the J segment 7 bases; nucleotides outside the gene matches: 9. CDR3 size: 15 residues. CDR3 residues: CASSPWTGGNSPLHF. The CDR3 DNA reads TGTGCCAGCAGCCCCTGGACAGGCGGGAATTCACCCCTCCACTTT.

This clonotype was counted ten times or more. The V gene is TRBV28, the J gene TRBJ2-3, with no clear D. The CDR3 sequence is 16 residues long. Trimming pared 4 bases from V and 1 base from J, leaving 15 bases between. Germline V gives CDR1 MDHEN, CDR2 SYDVKM. The CDR3 DNA is TGTGCCAGCAGTTCCCCAACGTCGAAGGGCACAGATACGCAGTATTTT. Translated, it gives CASSSPTSKGTDTQYF.

This clonotype was detected many times. The chain uses TRBV28 and TRBJ2-7, with D uncertain. The CDR3 is 12 residues long. V was clipped by 3 bases and J by 4 bases, with 7 bases between them. The germline gives CDR1 MDHEN, CDR2 SYDVKM. The CDR3: CASSFYGYEQYF. DNA for the CDR3: TGTGCCAGCAGTTTTTACGGGTACGAGCAGTACTTC.

This chain links TRBV20-1 with TRBJ2-5; 7 bases fit TRBD2. CDR1 and CDR2 from the germline V gene are DFQATT and SNEGSKA (reference sequence). Losses at the gene ends were 6 bases for V and 7 bases for J; bases not matched to a gene: 11. This CDR3 has 13 residues. Written as DNA, the CDR3 is TGCAGTGCCAGGACTAGTTTCACAGGGACCCAGTACTTC. Translation: CSARTSFTGTQYF.

On this clonotype: A much more abundant neighbour one base away suggests this may be a read error. The rearrangement joins TRBV30 to TRBJ1-2; 10 bases fit TRBD1. V dropped 5 bases and J dropped 8; count of bases not matched to a gene: 11. CDR3 length: 14 residues. The germline CDR1 and CDR2 sequences are GTSNPN and SVGIG (reference sequence). This CDR3 is CAWGIVGTGVGYTF. Written as DNA, the CDR3 is TGTGCCTGGGGAATCGTAGGGACAGGGGTCGGCTACACCTTC.

This clonotype came up a few times. The rearrangement joins TRBV19 to TRBJ1-2, with TRBD1 identical over 7 bases. The CDR3 contains 13 residues. Germline V gene sequence: CDR1 LNHDA, CDR2 SQIVND (reference sequence). The ends lost 7 bases at V and 2 bases at J; junction bases unmatched: 4. The DNA of the CDR3 is TGTGCCAGTACCTCGGGACAGAACTATGGCTACACCTTC. This translates into CASTSGQNYGYTF.

This clonotype was observed at least ten times. This chain connects TRBV20-1 to TRBJ2-7; 9 bases line up with TRBD2. CDR1 and CDR2 from the germline V gene are DFQATT and SNEGSKA (reference sequence). The junction had 9 bases not matched to a gene; V was cut back by 6 bases and J by 3 bases. The CDR3 consists of 14 residues. As DNA, the CDR3 is TGCAGTGCCCCTCTGAGTAGCGGGAGCTACGAGCAGTACTTC. It encodes CSAPLSSGSYEQYF.

This clonotype was observed many times. The chain couples TRBV29-1 to TRBJ1-1, with D unclear. This CDR3 has 12 amino acids. Germline assignment: CDR1 SQVTM and CDR2 ANQGSEA. V was pared by 4 bases and J by 6 bases, with 12 bases between. The CDR3 DNA sequence: TGCAGCGTTGGTCGTAACCGCCCTGAAGCTTTCTTT. This codes for CSVGRNRPEAFF.

The J gene is TRBJ2-7, the V gene TRBV30, with D perhaps TRBD1 or TRBD2 (5 bases each). Germline V gives CDR1 GTSNPN, CDR2 SVGIG (reference sequence). Between the trimmed V and J ends, which lost 4 bases and 3 bases, there was a span of 16 bases. The CDR3 runs to 14 residues. The CDR3 sequence is CAWTAWGLDYEQYF. The CDR3, as DNA: TGTGCCTGGACCGCCTGGGGGTTAGACTACGAGCAGTACTTC.

This clonotype was recorded many times. This chain connects TRBV11-2 to TRBJ2-7; D could derive from TRBD1 or TRBD2 (5 bases each). Germline assignment: CDR1 SGHAT and CDR2 FQNNGV. Trimming removed 5 bases at V and 0 bases at J, with 14 bases between. The CDR3 extends over 15 amino acids. The CDR3, as DNA: TGTGCCAGCAGCCCGGGGACGGGGAGCTCCTACGAGCAGTACTTC. Its translation is CASSPGTGSSYEQYF.

There are many counts of this clonotype. CDR3 sequence reads: CASSPGRGLPPNEQFF. Here the CDR3 DNA reads TGTGCCAGCAGTCCCGGGAGGGGACTCCCGCCGAATGAGCAGTTCTTC. The V gene is TRBV28, the J gene TRBJ2-1, with 8 bases that match TRBD2. Germline loops: CDR1 MDHEN, CDR2 SYDVKM. The CDR3 loop spans 16 amino acids. J lost 7 bases, V lost 5 bases, and 13 bases had no gene match.

This clonotype was seen ten or more times. The CDR3 is CAWSVGSGVDEQYF. The CDR3 region has the DNA TGTGCCTGGAGTGTAGGGTCGGGGGTAGACGAGCAGTACTTC. The chain recombines TRBV30 with TRBJ2-7; TRBD2 is a possible D gene (6 bases). V was clipped by 0 bases and J by 5 bases, with 14 bases between them. Germline V CDR1 and CDR2: GTSNPN, SVGIG (reference sequence). The CDR3 extends over 14 amino acids.

This clonotype came up a few times. The V call is TRBV10-2, the J call TRBJ2-7; the D is unclear. The length of the CDR3 is 12 residues. Germline-derived CDR1 and CDR2 are WSHSY and SAAADI. The V end was cut by 0 bases, the J end by 6 bases, with 6 bases between. The CDR3 region is CASSESFAEQYF. The CDR3 bases are TGCGCCAGCAGTGAGTCTTTTGCCGAGCAGTACTTC.

The chain employs TRBV2 and TRBJ1-1; D uncertain. Trimming took 6 bases from V and 1 from J, leaving 15 bases between them. This CDR3 has 15 amino acids. CDR1 and CDR2 from the germline V gene are SNHLY and FYNNEI. The DNA of the CDR3 is TGTGCCAGCAGCTTAGCGCCCCGACAGAACACTGAAGCTTTCTTT. Its translation: CASSLAPRQNTEAFF.

The chain has TRBV5-6 and TRBJ2-7; D ambiguous. Between the trimmed V and J ends, which lost 0 bases and 3 bases, there was a span of 10 bases. In germline, CDR1 is SGHDT, CDR2 YYEEEE. The CDR3 is 14 residues long. In DNA, the CDR3 is TGTGCCAGCAGCTTGGAGCTTTCTTTCTACGAGCAGTACTTC. Translating it yields CASSLELSFYEQYF.

This clonotype was counted a few times. The chain employs TRBV29-1 and TRBJ2-7, with 7 positions matching TRBD1. Unmatched junction bases numbered 5, after V lost 6 bases and J lost 3 bases. CDR3 length equals 12 residues. The germline V gene encodes CDR1 SQVTM and CDR2 ANQGSEA. CDR3 sequence reads: CSVAGGNYEQYF. CDR3 nucleotides: TGCAGCGTGGCAGGGGGTAACTACGAGCAGTACTTC.

The chain links TRBV7-2 to TRBJ2-5; 11 bases agree with TRBD2. The CDR3 contains 16 residues. After removal of 3 bases from V and 3 bases from J, the junction contained 6 bases not matched to a gene. Per the germline V gene, CDR1 is SGHTA and CDR2 is FQGNSA. CDR3 loop: CASSFSIAGGKETQYF. CDR3 bases: TGTGCCAGCAGCTTTTCCATAGCGGGAGGGAAAGAGACCCAGTACTTC.

The chain carries TRBV12-3 or TRBV12-4 and TRBJ2-3; 9 nucleotides match TRBD1. The CDR3 has 15 residues. Trimming took 3 bases from V and 2 from J; bases not matched to a gene: 3. The CDR3 loop reads CASSFGTGLTDTQYF. DNA of the CDR3: TGTGCCAGCAGTTTCGGGACAGGGCTCACAGATACGCAGTATTTT.

The J gene is TRBJ2-1, the V gene TRBV15, with D unclear. V dropped 1 base and J dropped 0 bases, with 10 bases sitting between them. The CDR3 covers 16 residues. Germline CDR1 reads LNHNV; CDR2 reads YYDKDF (reference sequence). The CDR3 region is CATSRGKGFSYNEQFF. The CDR3 bases are TGTGCCACCAGCAGAGGAAAAGGGTTCTCCTACAATGAGCAGTTCTTC.

This clonotype occurred many times. This sequence joins TRBV20-1 and TRBJ2-7; D not certain. Looked up from germline, CDR1 is DFQATT and CDR2 is SNEGSKA (reference sequence). Trimming cost V 4 bases and J 2 bases, with 15 bases left between them. The CDR3 contains 14 residues. The CDR3 sequence: CSANSPHNTYEQYF. The CDR3 nucleotides are TGCAGTGCTAATTCCCCCCATAATACCTACGAGCAGTACTTC.

The chain links TRBV5-1 to TRBJ2-7, with D unresolved. CDR1 is SGHRS and CDR2 is YFSETQ in the germline V gene. Trimming cost V 1 base and J 3 bases, with 5 bases left between them. The CDR3 runs 12 residues. The CDR3 bases are TGCGCCAGCAGCTTGAACGACTACGAGCAGTACTTC. This translates into CASSLNDYEQYF.